A selection of T cell receptor beta chains follows, all from one sample in a study of cytomegalovirus exposure and HLA in healthy donors. The table came from immunoSEQ multiplex PCR; TCRdb's copy has only in-frame clones and leaves some out. The table shows 120,000 to 150,000 clones, with over 75% occurring only once. The sequenced sample was PBMCs. Source of these receptors: a female donor in good health and CMV-seronegative. Both conserved end residues are part of each CDR3. The D gene is left open where the match is weak. Only part of the rows carry a size: once, few, many, or a class if the clone is expanded.

d_call	cdr3_length	j_call	clone_size	v_call	cdr3_aa	cdr3_nt
-	9	TRBJ1-1	-	TRBV6-1	CASSDRAFF	TGTGCCAGCAGTGATCGAGCTTTCTTT
TRBD1	13	TRBJ1-5	-	TRBV30	CASAGTANQPQHF	TGTGCTTCCGCCGGGACAGCCAATCAGCCCCAGCATTTT
-	14	TRBJ2-3	-	TRBV5-1	CASSLVESGDTQYF	TGCGCCAGCAGCTTGGTGGAGTCGGGAGATACGCAGTATTTT
-	16	TRBJ2-1	-	TRBV5-1	CASSLAPGNLNNEQFF	TGCGCCAGCAGCTTGGCCCCAGGGAATTTAAACAATGAGCAGTTCTTC
TRBD2	16	TRBJ2-5	few	TRBV29-1	CSVEGETSGNQETQYF	TGCAGCGTCGAAGGAGAGACTAGCGGGAACCAAGAGACCCAGTACTTC
TRBD2	17	TRBJ2-5	-	TRBV27	CASSSAFIGTSGETQYF	TGTGCCAGCAGTAGCGCCTTTATTGGGACTAGCGGAGAGACCCAGTACTTC
-	16	TRBJ1-5	-	TRBV6-1	CASSEDRGLSNQPQHF	TGTGCCAGCAGTGAAGATAGGGGTCTGAGCAATCAGCCCCAGCATTTT
-	11	TRBJ2-3	-	TRBV30	CAWSVGNTQYF	TGTGCCTGGAGTGTGGGCAACACGCAGTATTTT
TRBD2	15	TRBJ2-1	-	TRBV6-6	CASSPLAGGPDEQFF	TGTGCCAGCAGCCCCCTAGCGGGAGGGCCCGATGAGCAGTTCTTC
TRBD2	15	TRBJ2-2	-	TRBV29-1	CSVRLAGDRGGELFF	TGCAGCGTGAGACTAGCGGGAGATCGGGGCGGGGAGCTGTTTTTT
TRBD1	18	TRBJ1-5	-	TRBV28	CASSPGQYPNYSNQPQHF	TGTGCCAGCAGTCCGGGACAGTATCCAAACTATAGCAATCAGCCCCAGCATTTT
-	14	TRBJ2-2	-	TRBV29-1	CSVRVRENTGELFF	TGCAGCGTTAGGGTGCGGGAGAACACCGGGGAGCTGTTTTTT
-	14	TRBJ2-7	-	TRBV27	CASSSFGGFYEQYF	TGTGCCAGCAGTTCGTTTGGGGGCTTCTACGAGCAGTACTTC
TRBD1	16	TRBJ2-5	-	TRBV10-2	CASIPRGTGNQETQYF	TGCGCCAGCATCCCTAGGGGGACAGGGAACCAAGAGACCCAGTACTTC
-	13	TRBJ2-5	-	TRBV6-5	CASRTTGSETQYF	TGTGCCAGCAGAACCACAGGCTCAGAGACCCAGTACTTC
-	15	TRBJ2-3	once	TRBV5-1	CASSLGGGSTDTQYF	TGCGCCAGCAGCTTAGGGGGGGGAAGCACAGATACGCAGTATTTT
-	13	TRBJ2-2	-	TRBV9	CASSAPRTGELFF	TGTGCCAGCAGCGCACCGAGGACCGGGGAGCTGTTTTTT
TRBD2	15	TRBJ2-7	-	TRBV30	CAWRSYSGRAHEQYF	TGTGCCTGGAGGAGTTATAGCGGGAGGGCCCACGAGCAGTACTTC
-	16	TRBJ1-5	-	TRBV4-1	CASSQEVDSGYQPQHF	TGCGCCAGCAGCCAAGAGGTCGATTCGGGGTATCAGCCCCAGCATTTT
TRBD1	15	TRBJ2-2	-	TRBV13	CATAVGQVYTGELFF	TGTGCCACAGCAGTAGGACAGGTTTACACCGGGGAGCTGTTTTTT
TRBD1	15	TRBJ1-1	-	TRBV28	CASSPQGQINTEAFF	TGTGCCAGCAGCCCCCAGGGACAGATTAACACTGAAGCTTTCTTT
TRBD1	15	TRBJ2-3	few	TRBV9	CASSDAGGIADTQYF	TGTGCCAGCAGTGATGCAGGGGGCATTGCAGATACGCAGTATTTT
-	13	TRBJ1-2	-	TRBV15	CATSRDRNYGYTF	TGTGCCACCAGCAGAGATAGAAACTATGGCTACACCTTC
TRBD1	13	TRBJ2-7	-	TRBV19	CASSALTGDEQYF	TGTGCCAGTAGTGCTTTGACAGGGGACGAGCAGTACTTC
TRBD1	15	TRBJ2-2	-	TRBV5-6	CASSLTGVRTGELFF	TGTGCCAGCAGTTTGACAGGGGTGAGAACCGGGGAGCTGTTTTTT
TRBD2	15	TRBJ2-2	-	TRBV18	CASSPGRGNTGELFF	TGTGCCAGCTCACCAGGGAGGGGAAACACCGGGGAGCTGTTTTTT
TRBD1	14	TRBJ2-5	-	TRBV7-2	CASSPVDREETQYF	TGTGCCAGCAGCCCCGTGGACAGGGAAGAGACCCAGTACTTC